What follows are 10 T cell receptor beta chains derived from one specimen sequenced in a study of cytomegalovirus exposure and HLA in healthy donors. Both 60 Vbeta primers and 13 Jbeta primers went into the PCR. Profiling relied on immunoSEQ multiplex PCR, and the TCRdb table lists in-frame clones only, not all of them. The data hold around 89,000 clones, with over 70% observed a single time. Sequencing was performed on PBMCs. These TCRs come from a girl aged 2 to 9 in good health and CMV-seropositive.

This chain joins TRBV6-1 and TRBJ2-5, with D possibly TRBD1 on 6 matching bases. This CDR3 is built from 15 residues. V was trimmed by 5 bases and J by 2 bases, leaving 15 bases between them. Germline V lookup: CDR1 MNHNS, CDR2 SASEGT. CDR3 sequence reads: CASSRHPDSQETQYF. In DNA form, the CDR3 reads TGTGCCAGCAGTCGACATCCGGACAGTCAAGAGACCCAGTACTTC.

The rearrangement uses TRBV5-8 and TRBJ1-5; D remains unclear. The V and J ends lost 2 bases and 2 bases respectively, with 14 bases between them. The CDR3 sequence is 16 residues long. Germline V gives CDR1 SGHTS, CDR2 YDEGEE. The CDR3, as DNA: TGTGCCAGCAGCTTCTCTGTCGGGTTGGGCAATCAGCCCCAGCATTTT. This encodes CASSFSVGLGNQPQHF.

This chain uses TRBV15 with TRBJ2-5; a possible D gene is TRBD2 (6 bases). Between the trimmed V and J ends, which lost 5 bases and 5 bases, there was a span of 12 bases. Germline-derived CDR1 and CDR2 are LNHNV and YYDKDF (reference sequence). This CDR3 region has 13 residues. CDR3 sequence: CATSQTSWETQYF. The CDR3 DNA reads as TGTGCCACCAGCCAGACTAGTTGGGAGACCCAGTACTTC.

V gene TRBV7-6 combines with J gene TRBJ2-1; 13 positions match TRBD2. Germline CDR1 SGHVS, CDR2 FNYEAQ. The CDR3 contains 16 residues. V shed 5 bases and J 3 bases; nucleotides not matched to a gene: 4. This chain's CDR3 is CASSGWTSGSYNEQFF. The CDR3 nucleotides read TGTGCCAGCAGCGGCTGGACTAGCGGGAGCTACAATGAGCAGTTCTTC. The complete variable domain, with remaining parts taken from reference TRBV7-6 and TRBJ2-1, reads GAGVSQSPRYKVTKRGQDVALRCDPISGHVSLYWYRQALGQGPEFLTYFNYEAQQDKSGLPNDRFSAERPEGSISTLTIQRTEQRDSAMYRCASSGWTSGSYNEQFFGPGTRLTVL.

The chain combines TRBV7-9 with TRBJ1-1, with D tentatively TRBD1 (6 bases). This CDR3 is built from 14 residues. Trimming shortened V by 10 bases and J by 3 bases, and 18 bases separated the two germline ends. Germline V lookup: CDR1 SEHNR, CDR2 FQNEAQ (reference sequence). This chain's CDR3 is CATLTGQRYTEAFF. CDR3 coding DNA: TGTGCCACCCTGACAGGACAGAGGTACACTGAAGCTTTCTTT.

This chain uses TRBV9 with TRBJ2-1, with D unclear. V was trimmed by 0 bases and J by 7 bases, leaving 11 bases between them. Looked up from germline, CDR1 is SGDLS and CDR2 is YYNGEE. This CDR3 spans 14 amino acids. CDR3 sequence: CASSVGTSVNEQFF. CDR3 sequence (DNA): TGTGCCAGCAGCGTAGGTACTTCTGTAAATGAGCAGTTCTTC.

This chain uses TRBV5-8 with TRBJ1-5; 8 positions agree with TRBD1. The CDR3 extends over 14 amino acids. CDR1 is SGHTS and CDR2 is YDEGEE in the germline V gene. V was pared by 4 bases and J by 4 bases, with 4 bases of the junction left unmatched. CDR3 region: CASSPRQGNQPQHF. The CDR3 region has the DNA TGTGCCAGCAGCCCCCGACAGGGGAATCAGCCCCAGCATTTT.

The chain carries TRBV6-1 and TRBJ1-2; D is perhaps TRBD1 (5 bases). CDR1 MNHNS and CDR2 SASEGT come from the germline V gene. V lost 1 base to trimming and J lost 4 bases, with 13 bases between them. The CDR3 runs 15 residues. The CDR3 coding sequence is TGTGCCAGCAGTGAAGTCGGCAGGGTCCTCTATGGCTACACCTTC. Its translation: CASSEVGRVLYGYTF.

V gene TRBV30 combines with J gene TRBJ2-7, with 10 bases aligning to TRBD1. This CDR3 contains 14 residues. V shed 3 bases and J 5 bases; nucleotides not matched to a gene: 7. The germline V gene encodes CDR1 GTSNPN and CDR2 SVGIG (reference sequence). CDR3 in amino acids: CAWSIGTGVNEQYF. As DNA, the CDR3 is TGTGCCTGGAGCATAGGGACAGGGGTTAACGAGCAGTACTTC.

The genes are TRBV19 and TRBJ2-3; 10 bases line up with TRBD2. This CDR3 is 14 amino acids long. V lost 7 bases to trimming and J lost 4 bases; unmatched junction nucleotides: 5. Germline CDR1 LNHDA, CDR2 SQIVND (reference sequence). The CDR3 sequence is CASTPAGGPDTQYF. The CDR3, as DNA: TGTGCCAGTACTCCAGCGGGAGGGCCAGATACGCAGTATTTT.